This TCR beta chain was identified in a study of Graves' ophthalmopathy and Graves' hyperthyroidism. Study results and caveats: Ophthalmopathy progression was predicted by the model at less than 71% sensitivity and approximately 73% specificity. Most thyroid-expanded clonotypes exceeding 0.001 frequency were also found in blood. Ophthalmopathy cases were distinguished from stable hyperthyroidism by a 13-signature model, reaching over 85% sensitivity and around 77% specificity.

The CDR3 contains 14 residues. V gave up 0 bases and J gave up 3 bases, with 9 bases separating them. The germline gives CDR1 SGHRS, CDR2 YFSETQ. The sequenced template was RNA, covering the TCR beta CDR3 region. RT-PCR with HTBI primers came first, then second-round multiplex PCR. TCRdb analysed the multiplex PCR reads with MiXCR anew, one entry per CDR3 protein. The sample contains some 410,000 distinct CDR3 sequences, roughly 20% of which appear only once. With respect to this clonotype: Its target is unknown.

The sequence derives from a young woman with stable Graves' hyperthyroidism. The rearrangement links TRBV5-1 to TRBJ1-1, with a possible D match to TRBD1 (6 bases). The sample consisted of peripheral blood. CDR3 DNA sequence: TGCGCCAGCAGCTTGGGGGACACCTACACTGAAGCTTTCTTT. This translates into CASSLGDTYTEAFF. Supplemented by reference TRBV5-1 and TRBJ1-1, the full variable domain reads KAGVTQTPRYLIKTRGQQVTLSCSPISGHRSVSWYQQTPGQGLQFLFEYFSETQRNKGNFPGRFSGRQFSNSRSEMNVSTLELGDSALYLCASSLGDTYTEAFFGQGTRLTVV.